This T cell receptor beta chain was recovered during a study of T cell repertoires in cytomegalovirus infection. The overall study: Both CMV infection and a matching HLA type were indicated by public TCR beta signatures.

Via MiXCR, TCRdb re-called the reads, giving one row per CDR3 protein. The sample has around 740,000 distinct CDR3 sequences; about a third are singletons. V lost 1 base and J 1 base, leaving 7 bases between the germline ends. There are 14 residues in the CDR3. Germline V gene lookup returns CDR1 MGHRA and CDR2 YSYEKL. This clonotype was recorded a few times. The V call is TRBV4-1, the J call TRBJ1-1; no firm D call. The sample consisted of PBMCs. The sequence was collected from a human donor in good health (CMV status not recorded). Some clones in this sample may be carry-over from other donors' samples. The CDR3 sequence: CASSQVVGNTEAFF. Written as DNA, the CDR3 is TGCGCCAGCAGCCAAGTTGTCGGGAACACTGAAGCTTTCTTT.